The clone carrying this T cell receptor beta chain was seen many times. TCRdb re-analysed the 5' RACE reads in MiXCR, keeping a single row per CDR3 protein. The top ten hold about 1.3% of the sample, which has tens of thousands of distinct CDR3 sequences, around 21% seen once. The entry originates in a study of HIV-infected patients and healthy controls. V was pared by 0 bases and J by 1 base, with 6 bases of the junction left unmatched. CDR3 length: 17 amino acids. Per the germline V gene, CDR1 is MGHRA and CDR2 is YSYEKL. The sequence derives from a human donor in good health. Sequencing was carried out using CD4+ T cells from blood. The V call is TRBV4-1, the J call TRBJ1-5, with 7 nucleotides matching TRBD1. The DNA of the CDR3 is TGCGCCAGCAGCCAAGAGGACAGGCGAGGGAGCAATCAGCCCCAGCATTTT. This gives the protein CASSQEDRRGSNQPQHF.